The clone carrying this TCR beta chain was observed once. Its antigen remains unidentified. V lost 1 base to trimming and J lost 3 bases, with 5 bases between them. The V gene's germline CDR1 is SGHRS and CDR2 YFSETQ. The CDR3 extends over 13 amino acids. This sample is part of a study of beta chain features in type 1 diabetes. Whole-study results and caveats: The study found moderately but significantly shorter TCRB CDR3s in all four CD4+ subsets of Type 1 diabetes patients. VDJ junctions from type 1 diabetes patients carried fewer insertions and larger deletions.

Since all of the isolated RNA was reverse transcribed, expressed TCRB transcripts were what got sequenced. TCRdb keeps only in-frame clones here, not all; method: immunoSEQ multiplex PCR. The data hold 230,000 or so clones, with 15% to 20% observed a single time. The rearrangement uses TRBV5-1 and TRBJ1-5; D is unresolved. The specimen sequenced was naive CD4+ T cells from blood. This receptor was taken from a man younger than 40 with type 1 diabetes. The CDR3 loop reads CASSLNFNQPQHF. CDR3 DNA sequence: TGCGCCAGCAGCTTGAACTTCAATCAGCCCCAGCATTTT.